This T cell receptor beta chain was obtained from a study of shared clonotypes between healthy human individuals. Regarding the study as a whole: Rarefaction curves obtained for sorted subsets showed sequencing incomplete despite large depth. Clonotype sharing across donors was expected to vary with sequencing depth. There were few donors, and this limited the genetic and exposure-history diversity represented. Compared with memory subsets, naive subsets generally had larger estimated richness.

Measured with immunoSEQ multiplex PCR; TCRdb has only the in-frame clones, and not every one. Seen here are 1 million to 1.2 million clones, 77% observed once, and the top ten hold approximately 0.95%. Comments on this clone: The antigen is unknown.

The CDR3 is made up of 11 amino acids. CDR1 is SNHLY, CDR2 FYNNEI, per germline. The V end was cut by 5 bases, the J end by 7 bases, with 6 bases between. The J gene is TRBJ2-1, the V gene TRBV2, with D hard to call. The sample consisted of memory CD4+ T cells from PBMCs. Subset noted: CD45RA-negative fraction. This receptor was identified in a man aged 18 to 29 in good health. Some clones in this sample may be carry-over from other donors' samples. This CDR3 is CASSRGNEQFF. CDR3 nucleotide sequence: TGTGCCAGCAGTCGCGGAAATGAGCAGTTCTTC.